One sample yielded the 20 T cell receptor beta chains listed below, sequenced in a study of identical twins. TCRdb reprocessed the 5' RACE reads with MiXCR, giving one entry per CDR3 protein. This sample carries fewer than 650,000 distinct CDR3 sequences, 7.5% to 10% of them seen once, and the ten largest clones take roughly 3%. The same specimen was also included in a second study, on yellow fever vaccine responses in identical twins.

Sequenced material: PBMCs. Receptor source: a woman aged 18 to 35 in good health.

The CDR3 sequence is CASSEKGTQYF. The CDR3 DNA follows: TGTGCCAGCAGTGAGAAAGGGACCCAGTACTTC. The J gene is TRBJ2-5, the V gene TRBV25-1; the D is unclear. This CDR3 contains 11 residues. Trimming shortened V by 3 bases and J by 7 bases, and 6 bases separated the two germline ends. In germline, CDR1 is MGHDK, CDR2 SYGVNS.

In this sample, this clonotype turned up many times. V gene TRBV6-1 combines with J gene TRBJ2-5, with TRBD2 matching 8 bases. The V gene's germline CDR1 is MNHNS and CDR2 SASEGT. The CDR3 loop spans 15 amino acids. With 6 bases clipped from V and 5 bases from J, the junction kept 11 bases outside the gene matches. CDR3 region: CASRPPGLDMETQYF. Written as DNA, the CDR3 is TGTGCCAGCAGGCCCCCGGGACTAGATATGGAGACCCAGTACTTC.

This clonotype has just a few counts. V and J are TRBV7-8 and TRBJ2-5, with 7 bases that match TRBD2. Germline CDR1 and CDR2: SGHVS and FQNEAQ. V trimming: 6 bases; J trimming: 4 bases; junction bases outside the gene matches: 11. CDR3 size: 15 residues. The CDR3 sequence: CASSIAGVGVETQYF. CDR3 DNA sequence: TGTGCCAGCAGTATTGCGGGAGTTGGAGTAGAGACCCAGTACTTC. The full variable domain, rest sourced from reference TRBV7-8 and TRBJ2-5, is GAGVSQSPRYKVAKRGQDVALRCDPISGHVSLFWYQQALGQGPEFLTYFQNEAQLDKSGLPSDRFFAERPEGSVSTLKIQRTQQEDSAVYLCASSIAGVGVETQYFGPGTRLLVL.

This clonotype was detected many times. CDR3 residues: CASSQQGAWQETQYF. The CDR3 region has the DNA TGTGCCAGCAGCCAACAGGGGGCATGGCAGGAGACCCAGTACTTC. V gene TRBV14 combines with J gene TRBJ2-5; 8 bases map to TRBD1. Germline CDR1 SGHDN, CDR2 FVKESK. This CDR3 comprises 15 residues. The V and J ends lost 2 bases and 5 bases, in that order; junction bases with no gene match: 7. Supplemented by reference TRBV14 and TRBJ2-5, the full variable domain reads EAGVTQFPSHSVIEKGQTVTLRCDPISGHDNLYWYRRVMGKEIKFLLHFVKESKQDESGMPNNRFLAERTGGTYSTLKVQPAELEDSGVYFCASSQQGAWQETQYFGPGTRLLVL.

This clonotype appeared many times. The V gene is TRBV20-1, the J gene TRBJ2-7, with 10 bases lining up with TRBD1. Unmatched junction bases numbered 9, after V lost 1 base and J lost 3 bases. The CDR3 has 16 amino acids. CDR1 is DFQATT and CDR2 is SNEGSKA in the germline V gene (reference sequence). CDR3: CSARGLIDRGLYEQYF. The CDR3 nucleotides are TGCAGTGCTAGAGGTCTCATCGACAGGGGGCTCTACGAGCAGTACTTC.

This clonotype was seen many times. V is TRBV3-1 and J is TRBJ2-5; 10 bases match TRBD2. With V trimmed by 0 bases and J by 3 bases, 1 base remained unmatched. The CDR3 spans 15 residues. From germline, CDR1 is LGHDT and CDR2 YNNKEL (reference sequence). CDR3 amino acids: CASSQDGTSEETQYF. The CDR3 region has the DNA TGTGCCAGCAGCCAAGATGGGACTAGCGAAGAGACCCAGTACTTC.

J is TRBJ2-1 and V is TRBV28; 8 bases are a match to TRBD2. The trim removed 5 bases at V and 4 bases at J, leaving 7 bases unmatched. This CDR3 is built from 15 residues. Germline CDR1 MDHEN, CDR2 SYDVKM. The CDR3 loop reads CASSPISGDYNEQFF. CDR3 coding DNA: TGTGCCAGCAGTCCCATTAGCGGGGATTACAATGAGCAGTTCTTC.

This clonotype was detected only a few times. The chain recombines TRBV7-2 with TRBJ1-4; D is perhaps TRBD1 (5 bases). This CDR3 region has 14 residues. V was trimmed by 3 bases and J by 7 bases, leaving 12 bases between them. CDR1 SGHTA and CDR2 FQGNSA come from the germline V gene. CDR3 in DNA: TGTGCCAGCAGCTTCGGGGCGGGTGGTGAAAAACTGTTTTTT. This sequence encodes CASSFGAGGEKLFF.

This clonotype was picked up a small number of times. This chain uses TRBV10-3 with TRBJ2-3; 10 bases are shared with TRBD2. This CDR3 contains 14 residues. The J segment lost 1 base and the V segment lost 10 bases, leaving 5 bases of the junction unmatched. From germline, CDR1 is ENHRY and CDR2 SYGVKD. The CDR3 DNA reads TGTGCCACTTCAGCGGGAGGGGGCACAGATACGCAGTATTTT. Protein product: CATSAGGGTDTQYF.

CDR3 loop: CASSLWDRGQETQYF. Written as DNA, the CDR3 is TGTGCCAGCAGCTTGTGGGACAGGGGGCAAGAGACCCAGTACTTC. The chain has TRBV5-6 and TRBJ2-5, with 11 bases that match TRBD1. Germline CDR1 is SGHDT and CDR2 is YYEEEE. This CDR3 spans 15 amino acids. With 1 base clipped from V and 2 bases from J, the junction kept 1 base outside the gene matches.

The chain combines TRBV5-1 with TRBJ2-3; D is ambiguous. The CDR3 covers 14 residues. From germline, CDR1 is SGHRS and CDR2 YFSETQ. V was cut by 4 bases and J by 3 bases, with 12 bases left in between. CDR3 loop: CASSLIPVTDTQYF. The CDR3 DNA is TGCGCCAGCAGCCTAATACCCGTGACAGATACGCAGTATTTT.

Many counts were recorded for this clonotype. The chain combines TRBV12-5 with TRBJ2-5; D is possibly TRBD1 or TRBD2 (5 bases each). The germline CDR1 and CDR2 sequences are LGHNT and FRNRAP. CDR3 size: 15 residues. The V end was cut by 0 bases, the J end by 4 bases, with 12 bases between. The CDR3 coding sequence is TGTGCTAGTGGTTTGGTAATGGCAGGGACAGAGACCCAGTACTTC. Its translation is CASGLVMAGTETQYF. Drawing the rest from reference TRBV12-5 and TRBJ2-5, the complete variable domain is DARVTQTPRHKVTEMGQEVTMRCQPILGHNTVFWYRQTMMQGLELLAYFRNRAPLDDSGMPKDRFSAEMPDATLATLKIQPSEPRDSAVYFCASGLVMAGTETQYFGPGTRLLVL.

This clonotype was observed once. The chain carries TRBV12-3 or TRBV12-4 and TRBJ2-5; D is uncertain. Trimming pared 5 bases from V and 3 bases from J, leaving 13 bases between. The CDR3 loop spans 14 amino acids. The CDR3 coding sequence is TGTGCCAGCAGTGCCTCGAAAGGGAAAGAGACCCAGTACTTC. Its translation: CASSASKGKETQYF.

This clonotype was observed many times. The chain uses TRBV4-3 and TRBJ2-7; D gene unclear. Germline CDR1 is LGHNA and CDR2 is YSLEER. Trimming took off 0 bases at V and 9 bases at J, with 12 bases between the two ends. The CDR3 loop spans 13 amino acids. The CDR3 protein is CASSQEFHSGQYF. The CDR3 DNA reads TGCGCCAGCAGCCAAGAGTTCCACTCCGGGCAGTACTTC.

This rearrangement joins TRBV11-2 to TRBJ2-1; D gene ambiguous. The CDR3 is 15 amino acids. V gave up 1 base and J gave up 6 bases, with 13 bases separating them. CDR1 is SGHAT, CDR2 FQNNGV, per germline. In DNA form, the CDR3 reads TGTGCCAGCAGCTTAGTAGGGCTGAAGGGCAATGAGCAGTTCTTC. This codes for CASSLVGLKGNEQFF. Filled out from reference TRBV11-2 and TRBJ2-1, the complete variable domain reads EAGVAQSPRYKIIEKRQSVAFWCNPISGHATLYWYQQILGQGPKLLIQFQNNGVVDDSQLPKDRFSAERLKGVDSTLKIQPAKLEDSAVYLCASSLVGLKGNEQFFGPGTRLTVL.

This clonotype was picked up a small number of times. The V and J genes are TRBV20-1 and TRBJ1-2; D is unclear. V was cut by 3 bases and J by 0 bases, with 11 bases left in between. CDR1 DFQATT and CDR2 SNEGSKA come from the germline V gene (reference sequence). The CDR3 has 14 amino acids. This chain's CDR3 is CSASLTVANYGYTF. DNA of the CDR3: TGCAGTGCTAGTTTGACGGTAGCTAACTATGGCTACACCTTC.

The V gene is TRBV3-1, the J gene TRBJ1-5, with a possible D match to TRBD1 (6 bases). The CDR3 sequence is 15 residues long. Looked up from germline, CDR1 is LGHDT and CDR2 is YNNKEL (reference sequence). V was clipped by 4 bases and J by 5 bases, with 15 bases between them. The CDR3 DNA is TGTGCCAGCAGCCTATCCGGGACACTAGATCAGCCCCAGCATTTT. It encodes CASSLSGTLDQPQHF. Variable domain in full (rest from reference TRBV3-1 and TRBJ1-5): DTAVSQTPKYLVTQMGNDKSIKCEQNLGHDTMYWYKQDSKKFLKIMFSYNNKELIINETVPNRFSPKSPDKAHLNLHINSLELGDSAVYFCASSLSGTLDQPQHFGDGTRLSIL.

This clonotype was observed many times. The chain carries TRBV25-1 and TRBJ2-2, with D hard to call. This CDR3 has 13 residues. Germline values: CDR1 MGHDK, CDR2 SYGVNS. Trimming stripped 2 bases from V and 4 bases from J, with 5 bases between. The CDR3 region has the DNA TGTGCCAGCAGTGAAAGCGCCACCGGGGAGCTGTTTTTT. It encodes CASSESATGELFF.

This clonotype was picked up many times. The chain is built from TRBV5-1 and TRBJ2-7; D possibly uses TRBD1 or TRBD2 (5 bases each). V lost 4 bases to trimming and J lost 5 bases, with 13 bases between them. Germline V gene lookup returns CDR1 SGHRS and CDR2 YFSETQ. This CDR3 comprises 13 residues. In DNA, the CDR3 is TGCGCCAGCAGCGCGGTGGTGGGACACGAGCAGTACTTC. This gives the protein CASSAVVGHEQYF.

This clonotype appeared many times. The genes are TRBV9 and TRBJ2-1; TRBD2 agrees at 7 bases. This CDR3 is 15 amino acids long. Germline CDR1 is SGDLS and CDR2 is YYNGEE. The trim removed 2 bases at V and 2 bases at J, leaving 4 bases unmatched. The CDR3 region is CASSVASGAYNEQFF. CDR3 in DNA: TGTGCCAGCAGCGTCGCTAGCGGAGCCTACAATGAGCAGTTCTTC.